This T cell receptor beta chain derives from a study of blood T cell repertoires in COVID-19. Whole-study context: Collection of acute and convalescent COVID-19 samples took place in the United States, Italy and Spain. Sources were T cells, B-cell-depleted T cells, or PBMCs; the material itself was cDNA or gDNA.

CDR3 length: 14 amino acids. Germline CDR1 SEHNR, CDR2 FQNEAQ (reference sequence). With V trimmed by 5 bases and J by 4 bases, 7 bases remained unmatched. Assay used: immunoSEQ multiplex PCR; TCRdb lists only in-frame clones, some missing. Found here are around 700,000 clones, approximately 90% of them singletons; the top ten hold over 0.2%. Sequencing used peripheral blood. The chain links TRBV7-9 to TRBJ1-1; 7 bases map to TRBD1. This clonotype was sampled from a young woman with acute or convalescent COVID-19. This CDR3 reads CASSGRQGGTEAFF. The DNA for the CDR3 is TGTGCCAGCAGCGGGCGGCAGGGGGGCACTGAAGCTTTCTTT.